The rows below give T cell receptor beta chains drawn from one sample of a study of blood T cell repertoires in COVID-19. Profiled with immunoSEQ multiplex PCR; TCRdb holds only in-frame clones, not every one. The table includes roughly 140,000 clones, 80% to 90% detected once. Input material: peripheral blood. Receptors were obtained from a man between 65 and 85 years old with acute or convalescent COVID-19. CDR3s include the opening cysteine and the closing phenylalanine or tryptophan. Fields, in order: CDR3 length, J gene, clone size, D gene, V gene, CDR3 DNA, CDR3 protein. The D gene is left open where the match is weak. Where a row states a size, it is once, few, many or the class of an expanded clone; other rows omit it.

CDR3 length: 16
J gene: TRBJ2-4
clone size: .
D gene: .
V gene: TRBV28
CDR3 DNA: TGTGCCAGCAGTCCAAGACTGGGTCAAGCCAAAAACATTCAGTACTTC
CDR3 protein: CASSPRLGQAKNIQYF

CDR3 length: 16
J gene: TRBJ2-5
clone size: .
D gene: TRBD2
V gene: TRBV19
CDR3 DNA: TGTGCCAGTAGTATAGATCGAGCGGGGTTAAAAGAGACCCAGTACTTC
CDR3 protein: CASSIDRAGLKETQYF

CDR3 length: 15
J gene: TRBJ2-5
clone size: once
D gene: .
V gene: TRBV9
CDR3 DNA: TGTGCCAGCAGCGCGGTCGGGGTAGTGGGAGAGACCCAGTACTTC
CDR3 protein: CASSAVGVVGETQYF

CDR3 length: 15
J gene: TRBJ2-5
clone size: .
D gene: TRBD2
V gene: TRBV7-2
CDR3 DNA: TGTGCCAGCAGCCCCCCGGGGGAGGGCCGGGAGACCCAGTACTTC
CDR3 protein: CASSPPGEGRETQYF

CDR3 length: 16
J gene: TRBJ1-3
clone size: .
D gene: .
V gene: TRBV4-2
CDR3 DNA: TGTGCCAGCAGCCAAGCGGACGGGGTCTCTGGAAACACCATATATTTT
CDR3 protein: CASSQADGVSGNTIYF

CDR3 length: 15
J gene: TRBJ2-7
clone size: .
D gene: TRBD1
V gene: TRBV2
CDR3 DNA: TGTGCCAGCAGTATTACCGGGACAGGAAACTACGAGCAGTACTTC
CDR3 protein: CASSITGTGNYEQYF

CDR3 length: 14
J gene: TRBJ2-1
clone size: medium-sized
D gene: .
V gene: TRBV21-1
CDR3 DNA: TGTGCCAGCAGCAAACCCCTTAGCGGGAATGAGCAGTTCTTC
CDR3 protein: CASSKPLSGNEQFF

CDR3 length: 17
J gene: TRBJ2-5
clone size: .
D gene: TRBD1
V gene: TRBV19
CDR3 DNA: TGTGCCAGTACTAAGGGACAGGGGGCTCGAGGGCAAGAGACCCAGTACTTC
CDR3 protein: CASTKGQGARGQETQYF

CDR3 length: 13
J gene: TRBJ2-7
clone size: .
D gene: .
V gene: TRBV29-1
CDR3 DNA: TGCAGCGTCGAGAAGGGGGAGTCTTACGAGCAGTACTTC
CDR3 protein: CSVEKGESYEQYF

CDR3 length: 13
J gene: TRBJ2-7
clone size: .
D gene: TRBD1
V gene: TRBV19
CDR3 DNA: TGTGCCACCCTGGACAGGGGGCGACACGAGCAGTACTTC
CDR3 protein: CATLDRGRHEQYF

CDR3 length: 14
J gene: TRBJ2-2
clone size: .
D gene: .
V gene: TRBV5-5
CDR3 DNA: TGTGCCAGCAGCTTGGTACAGAGCACCGGGGAGCTGTTTTTT
CDR3 protein: CASSLVQSTGELFF

CDR3 length: 15
J gene: TRBJ2-1
clone size: .
D gene: TRBD1
V gene: TRBV11-2
CDR3 DNA: TGTGCCAGCAGCCCGGGGACAGGGGGATACAATGAGCAGTTCTTC
CDR3 protein: CASSPGTGGYNEQFF

CDR3 length: 12
J gene: TRBJ2-1
clone size: .
D gene: .
V gene: TRBV2
CDR3 DNA: TGTGCCAGCACCGCCTTCGGCAATGAGCAGTTCTTC
CDR3 protein: CASTAFGNEQFF